The present T cell receptor (beta chain) was sequenced within a study of T-cell reconstitution after alpha-beta-depleted transplantation in children (dated by TCRdb to the mid-2010s). For context, the study as a whole: The study quantitatively tracked T-cell immune reconstitution after TCRalphabeta/CD19-depleted allogeneic hematopoietic cell transplantation in children using TCR repertoire profiling.

Libraries came from PCR. Data came from an Illumina HiSeq 2500. To normalize quantification of the TCRbeta repertoire, the TCR libraries were built with molecular barcoding that relied on unique molecular identifiers. TCRdb's own reprocessing of the public reads used fastp at Q25 and MiXCR and kept productive beta chains. Rows are unified per CDR3 protein, each entry keeping the most common DNA and genes. The sample table lists 480,000 or so distinct CDR3 sequences, roughly 10% of them with a count of one. 2% to 2.5% of the sample is held by the ten biggest clonotypes. CDR1 and CDR2 are read off the germline V gene as KGHDR and SFDVKD. The CDR3 contains 16 residues, cysteine and phenylalanine counted. Only the CDR3 part of the read is kept: 48 bases, read in frame from the first base. The trim is 4 bases for V and 0 bases for J, with a gap of 12 bases between the germline ends. Reading the label with the study, this specimen's treatment or condition is: allogeneic hematopoietic cell transplantation with graft depleted of TCRalphabeta T cells and CD19 B cells. The children who served as transplant recipients had been given grafts of TCRalphabeta/CD19-depleted allogeneic hematopoietic cells.

The research as a whole found: The frequencies of hyperexpanded clones fell over the following months, and after one year, T-cell counts and TCRbeta diversity were mostly attributed to newly produced T cells. Apparently early alphabetaT-cell count recovery about two months after transplant reportedly relied on only several hundred rapidly expanded clones derived from non-depleted graft cells. In some patients, high TCRbeta diversity at day 60 was attributed to recipient T cells and intrathymic progenitors that had survived conditioning.

This clonotype was seen only a few times. Its antigen target is currently unknown. One base away there is no much larger clone; base qualities are not given. This TCR was sampled from a child aged 2 to 15 with inherited bone marrow failure, due to receive a stem cell transplant. The V and J segments used are TRBV24-1 and TRBJ2-1; the D gene remains uncertain. The source was PBMCs, collected before TCRalphabeta/CD19-depleted stem cell transplant. The encoded CDR3 is CATSDWTVSSYNEQFF. The sequenced DNA: TGTGCCACCAGTGACTGGACGGTGAGCTCCTACAATGAGCAGTTCTTC.